A single sample is the source of the 3 T cell receptor beta chains below, sequenced in a study of shared clonotypes between healthy human individuals (dated by TCRdb to about 2020). The library was made by the immunoSEQ multiplex PCR assay. Entries here come from immuneACCESS through TCRdb and include only in-frame sequences with V and J called. Some clones fail to appear in such tables; in the studies checked, an unresolved V gene covers under half of the shortfall, and the cause of the remainder is unknown. The sample yields some 1,100,000 clones; more than 75% were counted once. The ten largest clonotypes hold 0.4% to 0.55% of the sample. The sequencing input was memory CD4+ T cells from PBMCs. Reading the label with the study, this specimen's cell subset or site is: CD45RA-negative fraction. The receptors stem from a man between 18 and 35 years old in good health. Some clones in this sample may be carry-over from other donors' samples.

The genes are TRBV28 and TRBJ1-5; D call uncertain. The CDR3 length is 15 residues. Deletions cut 6 bases from V and 5 bases from J, with 17 bases between. CDR1 and CDR2 (germline): MDHEN, SYDVKM. CDR3 in DNA: TGTGCCAGCAGCAGACCTTTTGAGCTTCATCAGCCCCAGCATTTT. It translates to CASSRPFELHQPQHF. The full variable domain, with the rest looked up from reference TRBV28 and TRBJ1-5, is DVKVTQSSRYLVKRTGEKVFLECVQDMDHENMFWYRQDPGLGLRLIYFSYDVKMKEKGDIPEGYSVSREKKERFSLILESASTNQTSMYLCASSRPFELHQPQHFGDGTRLSIL.

The chain combines TRBV25-1 with TRBJ2-7, with 8 bases identical to TRBD2. The CDR3 is 14 amino acids. CDR1 and CDR2 (germline): MGHDK, SYGVNS. Unmatched junction bases numbered 6, after V lost 6 bases and J lost 2 bases. The CDR3 loop is CASRDRSGTYEQYF. CDR3 DNA sequence: TGTGCCAGCAGGGACCGTAGCGGGACCTACGAGCAGTACTTC.

On this clone itself: Within the sample, other DNA sequences also encode this same CDR3. The chain recombines TRBV7-3 with TRBJ2-6; D is perhaps TRBD2 (5 bases). The V end was cut by 3 bases, the J end by 0 bases, with 6 bases between. The germline V gene encodes CDR1 SGHTA and CDR2 FQGTGA. The CDR3 extends over 15 amino acids. CDR3 in DNA: TGTGCCAGCAGCTTGGGGAGCTCTGGGGCCAACGTCCTGACTTTC. Amino acids: CASSLGSSGANVLTF.